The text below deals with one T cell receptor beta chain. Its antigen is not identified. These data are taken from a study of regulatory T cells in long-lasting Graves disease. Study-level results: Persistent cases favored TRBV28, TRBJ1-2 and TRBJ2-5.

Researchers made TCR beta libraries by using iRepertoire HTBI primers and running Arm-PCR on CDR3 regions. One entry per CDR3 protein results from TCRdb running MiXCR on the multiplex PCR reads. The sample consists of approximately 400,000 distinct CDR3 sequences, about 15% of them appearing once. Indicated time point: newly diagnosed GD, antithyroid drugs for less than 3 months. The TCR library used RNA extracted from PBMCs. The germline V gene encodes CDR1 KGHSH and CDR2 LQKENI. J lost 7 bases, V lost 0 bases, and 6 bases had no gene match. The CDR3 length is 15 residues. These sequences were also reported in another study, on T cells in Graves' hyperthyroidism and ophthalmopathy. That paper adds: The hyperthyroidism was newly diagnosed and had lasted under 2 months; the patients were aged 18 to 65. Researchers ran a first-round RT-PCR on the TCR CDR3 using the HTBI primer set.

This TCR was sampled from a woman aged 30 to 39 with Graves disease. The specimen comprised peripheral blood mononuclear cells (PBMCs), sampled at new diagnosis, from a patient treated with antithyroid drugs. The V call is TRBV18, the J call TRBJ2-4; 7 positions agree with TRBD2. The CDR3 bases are TGTGCCAGCTCACCACCGACGGGAGGAGTGAACATTCAGTACTTC. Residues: CASSPPTGGVNIQYF.